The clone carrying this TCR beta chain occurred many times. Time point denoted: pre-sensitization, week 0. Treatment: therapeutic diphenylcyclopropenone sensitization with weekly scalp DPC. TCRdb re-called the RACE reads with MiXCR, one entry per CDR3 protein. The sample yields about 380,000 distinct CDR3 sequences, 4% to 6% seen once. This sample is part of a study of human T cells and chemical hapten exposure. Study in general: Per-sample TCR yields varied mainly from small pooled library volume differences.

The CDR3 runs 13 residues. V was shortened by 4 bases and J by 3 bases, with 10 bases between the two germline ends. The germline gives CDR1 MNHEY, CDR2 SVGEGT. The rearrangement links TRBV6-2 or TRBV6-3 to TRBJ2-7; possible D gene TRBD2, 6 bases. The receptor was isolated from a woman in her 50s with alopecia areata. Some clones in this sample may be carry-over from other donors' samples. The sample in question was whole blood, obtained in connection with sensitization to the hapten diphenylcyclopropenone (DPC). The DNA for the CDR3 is TGTGCCAGCAGTTCCCTGGGGGGCTACGAGCAGTACTTC. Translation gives CASSSLGGYEQYF.